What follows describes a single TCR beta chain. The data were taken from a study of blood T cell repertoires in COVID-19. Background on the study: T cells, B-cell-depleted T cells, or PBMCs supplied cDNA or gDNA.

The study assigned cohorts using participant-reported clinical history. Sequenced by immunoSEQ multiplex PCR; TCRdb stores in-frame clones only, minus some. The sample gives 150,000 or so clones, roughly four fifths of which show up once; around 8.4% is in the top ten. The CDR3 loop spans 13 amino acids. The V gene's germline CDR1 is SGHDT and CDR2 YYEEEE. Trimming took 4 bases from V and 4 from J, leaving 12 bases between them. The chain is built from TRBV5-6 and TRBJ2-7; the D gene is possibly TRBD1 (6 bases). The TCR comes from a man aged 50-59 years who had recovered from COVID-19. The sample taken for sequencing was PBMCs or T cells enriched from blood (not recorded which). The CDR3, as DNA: TGTGCCAGCAGCCACGGGACACCATACGAGCAGTACTTC. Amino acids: CASSHGTPYEQYF.